Each of the 10 T cell receptor beta chains below was sequenced from the same sample in a study of cytomegalovirus exposure and HLA in healthy donors. Primers for the PCR totalled 60 Vbeta and 13 Jbeta. Clones were sequenced by immunoSEQ multiplex PCR, and TCRdb holds only the in-frame ones, with some missing. The sample has 110,000 to 150,000 clones; 55% to 80% are singletons. The sample was PBMCs. The receptor set was obtained from a middle-aged woman in good health and CMV-seronegative.

J is TRBJ1-3 and V is TRBV6-5; possibly TRBD1 for D (6 bases). Trimming stripped 6 bases from V and 1 base from J, with 13 bases between. CDR3 length: 15 residues. Germline V gene lookup returns CDR1 MNHEY and CDR2 SVGAGI. CDR3 residues: CASREGTGSGNTIYF. The CDR3 nucleotides read TGTGCCAGCAGAGAGGGCACAGGGTCTGGAAACACCATATATTTT.

In nucleotides, the CDR3 is TGTGCCAGCAGCGGGGGGGACACCACCACAGATACGCAGTATTTT. Translating it yields CASSGGDTTTDTQYF. This sequence joins TRBV2 and TRBJ2-3; 8 bases agree with TRBD2. CDR3 length: 15 residues. Germline V lookup: CDR1 SNHLY, CDR2 FYNNEI. V shed 6 bases, J shed 2 bases, and the junction held 7 bases outside the gene matches.

This chain connects TRBV27 to TRBJ2-3; D is uncertain. The germline V gene has CDR1 MNHEY and CDR2 SMNVEV (reference sequence). The CDR3 runs 12 residues. Trimming left V 4 bases short and J 6 bases short, with 8 bases between. The DNA of the CDR3 is TGTGCCAGCAGTTCAACCGGGGATACGCAGTATTTT. It yields the protein CASSSTGDTQYF.

This chain connects TRBV7-2 to TRBJ1-1; TRBD1 agrees at 9 bases. From germline, CDR1 is SGHTA and CDR2 FQGNSA. The CDR3 consists of 17 residues. The V gene end was trimmed by 6 bases and the J gene end by 1 base; junction bases not matched to a gene: 12. Written as DNA, the CDR3 is TGTGCCAGCAGGCGACAGGGGGAGGAAGACCCGAACACTGAAGCTTTCTTT. This translates into CASRRQGEEDPNTEAFF.

The chain is built from TRBV15 and TRBJ2-5, with 10 positions matching TRBD2. The V and J ends lost 0 bases and 4 bases, in that order; junction bases with no gene match: 14. Germline values: CDR1 LNHNV, CDR2 YYDKDF (reference sequence). CDR3 length: 19 residues. The CDR3 reads CATSRENSPVTSGLETQYF. The CDR3, as DNA: TGTGCCACCAGCAGAGAAAATAGTCCTGTGACTAGCGGGCTAGAGACCCAGTACTTC.

V and J are TRBV4-2 and TRBJ2-5; no clear D. The germline V gene encodes CDR1 LGHNA and CDR2 YNFKEQ. The CDR3 sequence is 15 residues long. V lost 0 bases and J 3 bases, leaving 11 bases between the germline ends. CDR3 sequence reads: CASSQEPLRKETQYF. Written as DNA, the CDR3 is TGTGCCAGCAGCCAAGAACCCCTCAGAAAAGAGACCCAGTACTTC.

The V and J genes are TRBV9 and TRBJ1-3, with no clear D. The V and J ends lost 2 bases and 3 bases respectively, with 18 bases between them. The germline CDR1 and CDR2 sequences are SGDLS and YYNGEE. The CDR3 covers 17 residues. The CDR3 region is CASSVNKWARDGNTIYF. CDR3 coding DNA: TGTGCCAGCAGCGTCAACAAGTGGGCCCGTGATGGAAACACCATATATTTT. Full variable domain (outside the CDR3, taken from reference TRBV9 and TRBJ1-3): DSGVTQTPKHLITATGQRVTLRCSPRSGDLSVYWYQQSLDQGLQFLIQYYNGEERAKGNILERFSAQQFPDLHSELNLSSLELGDSALYFCASSVNKWARDGNTIYFGEGSWLTVV.

The gene calls are TRBV18 and TRBJ1-1; maybe TRBD1 (5 bases). Germline lookup yields CDR1 KGHSH and CDR2 LQKENI. This CDR3 is built from 16 residues. The V gene lost 0 bases and the J gene lost 0 bases, with 11 bases spanning the gap. For the CDR3, the DNA is TGTGCCAGCTCACCACCGGGGGGACGGGTGAACACTGAAGCTTTCTTT. This encodes CASSPPGGRVNTEAFF.

The chain has TRBV7-9 and TRBJ1-2, with TRBD1 as a possible D gene (6 bases). Germline lookup yields CDR1 SEHNR and CDR2 FQNEAQ (reference sequence). The V gene lost 7 bases and the J gene lost 3 bases, with 15 bases spanning the gap. CDR3 length: 14 amino acids. CDR3 nucleotides: TGTGCCAGCACCTTCGGCGGGGGCGACTATGGCTACACCTTC. Translation gives CASTFGGGDYGYTF.

The chain carries TRBV28 and TRBJ1-2; D possibly corresponds to TRBD1 (5 bases). CDR1 is MDHEN, CDR2 SYDVKM, per germline. Trimming removed 4 bases from V and 4 bases from J, with 13 bases in between. The CDR3 runs to 14 residues. CDR3 sequence (DNA): TGTGCCAGCAGTTCAGGGCAGATATTCTATGGCTACACCTTC. It specifies CASSSGQIFYGYTF.